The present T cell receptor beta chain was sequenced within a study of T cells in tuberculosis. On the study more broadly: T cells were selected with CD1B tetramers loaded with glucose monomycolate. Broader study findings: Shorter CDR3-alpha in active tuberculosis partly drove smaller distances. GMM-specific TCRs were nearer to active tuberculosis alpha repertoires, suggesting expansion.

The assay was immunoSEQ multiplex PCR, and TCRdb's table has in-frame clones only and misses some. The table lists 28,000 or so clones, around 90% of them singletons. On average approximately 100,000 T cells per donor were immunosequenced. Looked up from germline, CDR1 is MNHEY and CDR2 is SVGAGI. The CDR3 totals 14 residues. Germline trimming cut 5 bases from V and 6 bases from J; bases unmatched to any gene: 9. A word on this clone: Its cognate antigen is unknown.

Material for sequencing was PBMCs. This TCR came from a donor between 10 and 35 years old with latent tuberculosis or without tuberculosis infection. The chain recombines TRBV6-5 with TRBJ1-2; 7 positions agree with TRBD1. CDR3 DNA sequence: TGTGCCAGCAGTCACCGGGACAGCGACCATGGCTACACCTTC. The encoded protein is CASSHRDSDHGYTF.